These 27 T cell receptor beta chains were sequenced from one sample in a study of T cells in Graves' hyperthyroidism and ophthalmopathy (dated by TCRdb to between 2018 and 2021). To prepare the library, multiplex PCR was applied. These reads were obtained on an Illumina HiSeq 2000. The TCR beta CDR3 regions were amplified from the RNA transcripts. A first-round RT-PCR of the TCR CDR3 used the HTBI primer set with the Qiagen OneStep RT-PCR kit. TCRdb passed the public sequencing reads through fastp at Q25 and MiXCR, retaining productive beta sequences. Identical CDR3 protein sequences are pooled into one entry, listed with their most common genes and DNA. Present in this sample are approximately 640,000 distinct CDR3 sequences, roughly 46% of which were seen just once. The ten largest clones capture 7% to 7.5% of the sample. The sequenced sample consisted of peripheral blood or thyroid tissue (not recorded which). The source is an adult man with Graves' disease, either hyperthyroidism or ophthalmopathy (not recorded which).

A few counts support this clonotype. The CDR3 sequence is CASSRDPDQPQHF. CDR3 coding DNA: TGTGCCAGTAGTAGGGACCCCGATCAGCCCCAGCATTTT. V usage is TRBV19 and J usage is TRBJ1-5; tentative D call: TRBD1 (5 bases). Germline V CDR1 and CDR2: LNHDA, SQIVND (reference sequence). The CDR3 is 13 residues long. V gave up 4 bases and J gave up 5 bases, with 9 bases separating them.

The chain joins TRBV7-3 to TRBJ1-1, with 9 nucleotides matching TRBD1. CDR1 SGHTA and CDR2 FQGTGA come from the germline V gene. The CDR3 is made up of 14 amino acids. With V trimmed by 4 bases and J by 5 bases, 5 bases remained unmatched. The DNA of the CDR3 is TGTGCCAGCAGCTCGTACAGGGGGCCGACTGAAGCTTTCTTT. Amino acid sequence: CASSSYRGPTEAFF.

The chain joins TRBV20-1 to TRBJ1-3, with D possibly TRBD1 on 6 matching bases. Germline-derived CDR1 and CDR2 are DFQATT and SNEGSKA (reference sequence). This CDR3 comprises 12 residues. CDR3 nucleotide sequence: TGCAGCGTTGATGGACAGGGAAACACCATATATTTT. This sequence encodes CSVDGQGNTIYF.

The DNA for the CDR3 is TGTGCCACCAGCACAGGGATCATTGGAGAGACCCAGTACTTC. It is translated as CATSTGIIGETQYF. This chain connects TRBV15 to TRBJ2-5; D may be TRBD1 (5 bases). Deletions cut 4 bases from V and 4 bases from J, with 13 bases between. The CDR3 sequence is 14 residues long. Germline CDR1 and CDR2: LNHNV and YYDKDF (reference sequence).

On this clonotype itself: A much larger clone sits a single nucleotide away, making a read error possible. The rearrangement joins TRBV7-3 to TRBJ1-6; D remains ambiguous. The CDR3 is 14 amino acids. Germline values: CDR1 SGHTA, CDR2 FQGTGA. Trimming removed 1 base from V and 10 bases from J, with 11 bases in between. CDR3 residues: CASSLNPQVSPLHF. CDR3 coding DNA: TGTGCCAGCAGCTTAAATCCCCAGGTGTCACCCCTCCACTTT.

This clonotype has a count of ten or more. The chain carries TRBV10-3 and TRBJ2-7, with TRBD1 matching 8 bases. The CDR3 has 14 residues. From germline, CDR1 is ENHRY and CDR2 SYGVKD. The V gene end was trimmed by 6 bases and the J gene end by 3 bases; junction bases not matched to a gene: 7. DNA for the CDR3: TGTGCCATCAGGAATTCCGACAGGGGCTACGAGCAGTACTTC. Protein sequence: CAIRNSDRGYEQYF.

J is TRBJ1-1 and V is TRBV6-5, with a tentative D call TRBD1 (6 bases). CDR3 length equals 13 residues. The germline CDR1 and CDR2 sequences are MNHEY and SVGAGI. Trimming pared 6 bases from V and 6 bases from J, leaving 14 bases between. In DNA form, the CDR3 reads TGTGCCAGCAGCGCTTGGACAGCCGCTGAAGCTTTCTTT. Its protein is CASSAWTAAEAFF.

The chain employs TRBV29-1 and TRBJ1-2, with 11 bases that match TRBD1. The CDR3 is made up of 12 amino acids. V dropped 8 bases and J dropped 5; count of bases not matched to a gene: 4. Germline assignment: CDR1 SQVTM and CDR2 ANQGSEA. CDR3 in amino acids: CSSDRGQYGYTF. The CDR3 coding sequence is TGCAGCTCGGACAGGGGGCAATATGGCTACACCTTC.

Many counts were recorded for this clonotype. V is TRBV12-3 or TRBV12-4 and J is TRBJ1-6; unclear D gene. There are 14 residues in the CDR3. V gave up 5 bases and J gave up 9 bases, with 14 bases separating them. CDR3 region: CASSATPGGSPLHF. The CDR3 DNA is TGTGCCAGCAGTGCTACTCCGGGCGGTTCACCCCTCCACTTT.

The table lists this clonotype with many counts. The J gene is TRBJ2-5, the V gene TRBV6-5; no reliable D call. From germline, CDR1 is MNHEY and CDR2 SVGAGI. V was shortened by 6 bases and J by 4 bases, with 6 bases between the two germline ends. CDR3 length: 11 amino acids. The CDR3, as DNA: TGTGCCAGCAGATGGGGAGAGACCCAGTACTTC. Its protein product is CASRWGETQYF.

In the case of this clonotype: This likely comes from a read error, as the CDR3 has no conserved phenylalanine or tryptophan at its end. The rearrangement joins TRBV11-2 to TRBJ1-1; 7 nucleotides agree with TRBD1. Germline V gives CDR1 SGHAT, CDR2 FQNNGV. The ends lost 4 bases at V and 0 bases at J; junction bases unmatched: 11. The CDR3 loop spans 17 amino acids. The DNA of the CDR3 is TGTGCCAGCAGCTCCCCCCCGGGACAGAGAATGAACACTGAAGCTTTCCTT. Its translation: CASSSPPGQRMNTEAFL.

This clonotype was detected a few times. The V and J genes are TRBV20-1 and TRBJ2-7, with 13 bases matching TRBD2. This CDR3 region has 17 residues. Germline V CDR1 and CDR2: DFQATT, SNEGSKA (reference sequence). The V and J ends lost 1 base and 1 base, in that order; junction bases with no gene match: 7. The CDR3 nucleotides read TGCAGTGCTAGAGGAGGGACTAGCGGGAAATCATCCTACGAGCAGTACTTC. Amino acid sequence: CSARGGTSGKSSYEQYF.

To note about this clonotype: A much larger clone differs by one base, so this may be a read error. The chain is built from TRBV10-3 and TRBJ1-6; D unclear. The length of the CDR3 is 13 residues. Germline V gives CDR1 ENHRY, CDR2 SYGVKD. Trimming cost V 6 bases and J 9 bases, with 12 bases left between them. CDR3 sequence reads: CAIREEQISPLHF. The CDR3 DNA follows: TGTGCCATCAGGGAGGAGCAGATTTCACCCCTCCACTTT.

J is TRBJ1-1 and V is TRBV20-1; TRBD1 aligns across 7 bases. V shed 4 bases and J 10 bases; nucleotides not matched to a gene: 12. The length of the CDR3 is 13 residues. Per the germline V gene, CDR1 is DFQATT and CDR2 is SNEGSKA (reference sequence). The CDR3: CSAMRLDRVGAFF. Written as DNA, the CDR3 is TGCAGTGCTATGCGGCTAGACAGGGTTGGAGCTTTCTTT.

As regards this clonotype: A read error is possible here, since a much larger clone lies one base away. The V call is TRBV2, the J call TRBJ2-5, with D perhaps being TRBD1 or TRBD2 (6 bases each). Per germline, CDR1 SNHLY and CDR2 FYNNEI. There are 14 residues in the CDR3. DNA for the CDR3: TGTGCCAGCAGAGAAGGGGGAGGCCAAGAGACCCAGTACTTC. Translation: CASREGGGQETQYF.

The V and J genes are TRBV7-8 and TRBJ2-7, with D perhaps TRBD1 (5 bases). V dropped 2 bases and J dropped 6 bases, with 17 bases sitting between them. Germline loops: CDR1 SGHVS, CDR2 FQNEAQ. This CDR3 has 15 amino acids. The CDR3 DNA reads TGTGCCAGCAGCTTATATCCAGGGCGGCCGGTCGAGCAGTACTTC. Protein product: CASSLYPGRPVEQYF.

This clonotype was observed a few times. This chain joins TRBV20-1 and TRBJ1-1; no firm D call. This CDR3 comprises 14 residues. The V gene lost 6 bases and the J gene lost 5 bases, with 19 bases spanning the gap. Germline V lookup: CDR1 DFQATT, CDR2 SNEGSKA (reference sequence). As DNA, the CDR3 is TGCAGTGCGAAGATTGGCTTAGGAGGGACTGAAGCTTTCTTT. Protein product: CSAKIGLGGTEAFF.

The V call is TRBV7-9, the J call TRBJ2-6; no clear D gene. The CDR3 is 14 amino acids. The germline V gene has CDR1 SEHNR and CDR2 FQNEAQ (reference sequence). Deletions cut 5 bases from V and 2 bases from J, with 7 bases between. The CDR3 sequence is CASSRRTGANVLTF. Here the CDR3 DNA reads TGTGCCAGCAGCCGTAGGACTGGGGCCAACGTCCTGACTTTC.

The rearrangement links TRBV9 to TRBJ2-2; TRBD1 or TRBD2 may be the D gene (5 bases each). Germline V CDR1 and CDR2: SGDLS, YYNGEE. The CDR3 covers 15 residues. Trimming left V 6 bases short and J 4 bases short, with 16 bases between. The CDR3 DNA reads TGTGCCAGCAACTTCACCGGGACGATCACCGGGGAGCTGTTTTTT. The encoded protein is CASNFTGTITGELFF. The full variable domain, completed using reference TRBV9 and TRBJ2-2, is DSGVTQTPKHLITATGQRVTLRCSPRSGDLSVYWYQQSLDQGLQFLIQYYNGEERAKGNILERFSAQQFPDLHSELNLSSLELGDSALYFCASNFTGTITGELFFGEGSRLTVL.

This chain links TRBV2 with TRBJ1-2; 8 bases match TRBD1. The V gene end was trimmed by 6 bases and the J gene end by 2 bases; junction bases not matched to a gene: 5. Germline CDR1 and CDR2: SNHLY and FYNNEI. The CDR3 totals 14 residues. CDR3 region: CASRIRQGNYGYTF. The CDR3 DNA is TGTGCCAGCAGGATTCGACAGGGGAACTATGGCTACACCTTC.

The chain couples TRBV7-4 to TRBJ2-7; 8 bases fit TRBD1. This CDR3 contains 16 residues. The V gene's germline CDR1 is SGHVT and CDR2 SQSDAQ. The junction had 13 bases not matched to a gene; V was cut back by 5 bases and J by 4 bases. The CDR3 nucleotides are TGTGCCAGCAGCGTAAGCCCAGGGGACAGGCCATACGAGCAGTACTTC. It is translated as CASSVSPGDRPYEQYF.

The genes are TRBV20-1 and TRBJ2-5; D gene ambiguous. Germline assignment: CDR1 DFQATT and CDR2 SNEGSKA (reference sequence). Trimming removed 6 bases from V and 3 bases from J, with 8 bases in between. This CDR3 is 11 amino acids long. The CDR3: CSASVKETQYF. In DNA, the CDR3 is TGCAGTGCAAGCGTGAAAGAGACCCAGTACTTC.

This clonotype has ten or more counts. The chain links TRBV25-1 to TRBJ1-4; D gene unclear. This CDR3 has 16 amino acids. V dropped 3 bases and J dropped 0 bases, with 11 bases sitting between them. Germline CDR1 reads MGHDK; CDR2 reads SYGVNS. This CDR3 reads CASSDSPGATNEKLFF. The CDR3, as DNA: TGTGCCAGCAGTGATTCCCCCGGGGCAACTAATGAAAAACTGTTTTTT.

This clonotype was seen only a few times. The chain joins TRBV20-1 to TRBJ1-2, with TRBD1 matching 9 bases. CDR3 length equals 14 residues. Germline V gene sequence: CDR1 DFQATT, CDR2 SNEGSKA (reference sequence). V was pared by 0 bases and J by 4 bases, with 3 bases of the junction left unmatched. For the CDR3, the DNA is TGCAGTGCTAGAGAAACAGGGGGCCCCTATGGCTACACCTTC. It codes for CSARETGGPYGYTF.

This clonotype was observed many times. This chain links TRBV24-1 with TRBJ2-2, with D unresolved. The CDR3 is made up of 13 amino acids. The germline CDR1 and CDR2 sequences are KGHDR and SFDVKD. With 8 bases removed from V and 3 bases from J, the gap between germline ends came to 9 bases. The DNA of the CDR3 is TGTGCCACCAAGGGCTTATACACCGGGGAGCTGTTTTTT. Protein sequence: CATKGLYTGELFF.

The gene calls are TRBV10-2 and TRBJ1-1; D is undetermined. The V and J ends lost 6 bases and 11 bases respectively, with 19 bases between them. The length of the CDR3 is 13 residues. Germline V gene sequence: CDR1 WSHSY, CDR2 SAAADI. CDR3 region: CASRETIRNSAFF. The CDR3 DNA sequence: TGCGCCAGCAGGGAGACAATCCGGAATAGCGCTTTCTTT.

The table lists this clonotype with many counts. The genes are TRBV7-2 and TRBJ2-7; tentative D call: TRBD2 (6 bases). Per germline, CDR1 SGHTA and CDR2 FQGNSA. This CDR3 has 13 residues. The V and J ends lost 4 bases and 3 bases respectively, with 10 bases between them. CDR3 DNA: TGTGCCAGCAGCTCGACGGGACTCTACGAGCAGTACTTC. This codes for CASSSTGLYEQYF.